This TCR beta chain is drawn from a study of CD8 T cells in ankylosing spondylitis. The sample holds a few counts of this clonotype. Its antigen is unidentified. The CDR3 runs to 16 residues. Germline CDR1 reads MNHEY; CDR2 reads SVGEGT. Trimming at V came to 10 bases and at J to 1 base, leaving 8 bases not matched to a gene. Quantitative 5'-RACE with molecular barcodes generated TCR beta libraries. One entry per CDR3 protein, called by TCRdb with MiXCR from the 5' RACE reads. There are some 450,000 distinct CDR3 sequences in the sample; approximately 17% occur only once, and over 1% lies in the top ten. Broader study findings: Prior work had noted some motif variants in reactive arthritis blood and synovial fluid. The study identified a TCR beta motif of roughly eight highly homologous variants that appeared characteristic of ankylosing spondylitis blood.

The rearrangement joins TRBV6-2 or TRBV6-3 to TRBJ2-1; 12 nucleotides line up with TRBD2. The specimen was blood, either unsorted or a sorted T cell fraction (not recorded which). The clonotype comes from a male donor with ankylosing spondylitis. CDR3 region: CATQSTSGGSYNEQFF. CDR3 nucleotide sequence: TGTGCCACCCAATCCACTAGCGGGGGGTCCTACAATGAGCAGTTCTTC.